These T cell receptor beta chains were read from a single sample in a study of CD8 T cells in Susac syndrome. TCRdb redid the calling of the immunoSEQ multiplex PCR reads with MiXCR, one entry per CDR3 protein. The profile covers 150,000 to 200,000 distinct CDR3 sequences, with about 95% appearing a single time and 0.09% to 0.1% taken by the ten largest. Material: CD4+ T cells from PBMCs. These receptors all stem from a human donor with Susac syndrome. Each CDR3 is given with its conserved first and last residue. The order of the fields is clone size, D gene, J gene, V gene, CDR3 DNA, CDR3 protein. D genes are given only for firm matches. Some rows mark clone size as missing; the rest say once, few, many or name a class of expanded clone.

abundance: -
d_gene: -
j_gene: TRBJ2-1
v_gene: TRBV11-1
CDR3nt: -
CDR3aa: CASSWGQGTARPFF

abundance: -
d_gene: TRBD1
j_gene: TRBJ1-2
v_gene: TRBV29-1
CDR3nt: TGCAGCGTTGAAGATAGTCTCCGACAGGGGGCGAGCTATGGCTACACCTTC
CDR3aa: CSVEDSLRQGASYGYTF

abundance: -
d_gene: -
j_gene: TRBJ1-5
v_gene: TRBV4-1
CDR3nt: TGCGCCAGCAGCCAAGGCCTACGCGTCAATCAGCCCCAGCATTTT
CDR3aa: CASSQGLRVNQPQHF

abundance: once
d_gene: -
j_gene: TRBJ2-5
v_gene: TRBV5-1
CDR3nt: TGCGCCAGCAGCACACAGGGTCGGGAGACCCAGTACTTC
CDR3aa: CASSTQGRETQYF

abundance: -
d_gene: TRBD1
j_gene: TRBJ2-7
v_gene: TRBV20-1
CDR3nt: TGCAGTGCACCGGGACAGGGGAACTCCTACGAGCAGTACTTC
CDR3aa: CSAPGQGNSYEQYF

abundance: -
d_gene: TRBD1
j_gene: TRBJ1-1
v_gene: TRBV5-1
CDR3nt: TGCGCCAGCAGCCCTGGGGCGACAGGGGGCACTGAAGCTTTCTTT
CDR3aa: CASSPGATGGTEAFF

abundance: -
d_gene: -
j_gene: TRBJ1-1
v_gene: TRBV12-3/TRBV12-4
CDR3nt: TGTGCCAGCAGTTCCCGGGGGGCCGGTACTGAAGCTTTCTTT
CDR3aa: CASSSRGAGTEAFF

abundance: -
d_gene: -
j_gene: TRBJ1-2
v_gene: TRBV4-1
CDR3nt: TGCGCCAGCAGCCAAGATGGGCTGCTTAACTATGGCTACACCTTC
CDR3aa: CASSQDGLLNYGYTF

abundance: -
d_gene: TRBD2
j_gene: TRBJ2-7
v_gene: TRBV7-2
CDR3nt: TGTGCCAGCAGCTCGTATAGCGGGACAACCCTATTCGAGCAGTACTTC
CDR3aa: CASSSYSGTTLFEQYF

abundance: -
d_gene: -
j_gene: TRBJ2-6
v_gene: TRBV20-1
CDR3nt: TGCAGTGCTAGTGTGGGCTCTGGGGCCAACGTCCTGACTTTC
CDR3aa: CSASVGSGANVLTF

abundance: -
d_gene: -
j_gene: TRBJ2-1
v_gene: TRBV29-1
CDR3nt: TGCAGCGTTGACAGCCCCGGGACCTTCATCAATGAGCAGTTCTTC
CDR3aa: CSVDSPGTFINEQFF

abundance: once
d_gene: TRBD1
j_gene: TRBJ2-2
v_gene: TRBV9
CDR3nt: TGTGCCAGCAGCGCTCGGACAGGGGGCATCGGGGAGCTGTTTTTT
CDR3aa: CASSARTGGIGELFF

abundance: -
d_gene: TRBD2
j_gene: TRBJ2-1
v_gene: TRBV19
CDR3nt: TGTGCCAGTAGCTCCGGGACTAGCACACACAATGAGCAGTTCTTC
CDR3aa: CASSSGTSTHNEQFF

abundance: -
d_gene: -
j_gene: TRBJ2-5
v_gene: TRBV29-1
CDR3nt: TGCAGCGTTGACGAGGACAGTCAAGAGACCCAGTACTTC
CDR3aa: CSVDEDSQETQYF

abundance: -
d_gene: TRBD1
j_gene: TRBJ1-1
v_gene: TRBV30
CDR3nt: TGTGCCTGGAGTGTACTACAGGGGGTCACTGAAGCTTTCTTT
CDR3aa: CAWSVLQGVTEAFF

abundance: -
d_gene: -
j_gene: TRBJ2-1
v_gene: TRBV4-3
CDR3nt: TGCGCCAGCAGCCAAAATCTTTGGAGCTCCTACAATGAGCAGTTCTTC
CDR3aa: CASSQNLWSSYNEQFF

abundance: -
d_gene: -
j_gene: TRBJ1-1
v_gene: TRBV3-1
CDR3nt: TGTGCCAGCAGTTGGGGCCGGAGCTCTGAAGCTTTCTTT
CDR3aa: CASSWGRSSEAFF

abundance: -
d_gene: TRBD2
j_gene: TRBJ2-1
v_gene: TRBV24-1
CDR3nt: TGTGCCACCAGTGATACCGGGACTAGCGCCAATGAGCAGTTCTTC
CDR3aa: CATSDTGTSANEQFF

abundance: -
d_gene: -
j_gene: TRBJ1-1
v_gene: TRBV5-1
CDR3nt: TGCGCCAGCAGCTTGGGGAACTTCCAGAACACTGAAGCTTTCTTT
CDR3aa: CASSLGNFQNTEAFF

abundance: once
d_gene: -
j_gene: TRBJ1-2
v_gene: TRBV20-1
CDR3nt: TGCAGTGCTACCAGAGATAACTATGGCTACACCTTC
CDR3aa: CSATRDNYGYTF

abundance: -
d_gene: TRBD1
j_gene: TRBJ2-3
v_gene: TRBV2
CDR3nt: TGTGCCAGCAGACTGACAGGGGTGGGCACAGATACGCAGTATTTT
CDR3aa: CASRLTGVGTDTQYF

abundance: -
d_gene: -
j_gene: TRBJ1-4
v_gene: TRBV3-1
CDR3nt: TGTGCCAGCAGCCAAGATACCAGGGGTGGAAAACTGTTTTTT
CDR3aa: CASSQDTRGGKLFF

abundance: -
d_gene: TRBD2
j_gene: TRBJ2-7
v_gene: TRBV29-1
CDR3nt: TGCAGCGTTATCAGCGGGGAGACCTACGAGCAGTACTTC
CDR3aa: CSVISGETYEQYF

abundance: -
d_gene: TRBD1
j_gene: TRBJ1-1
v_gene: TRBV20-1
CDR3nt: TGCAGTGCTAGAGAATTCCGGGACAGGGGGAACACTGAAGCTTTCTTT
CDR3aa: CSAREFRDRGNTEAFF

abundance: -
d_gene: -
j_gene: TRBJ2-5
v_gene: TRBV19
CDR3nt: TGTGCCAGTAGTCCAGGACGGCAAGAGACCCAGTACTTC
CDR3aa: CASSPGRQETQYF

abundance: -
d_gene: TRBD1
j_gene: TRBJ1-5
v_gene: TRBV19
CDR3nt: TGTGCCATTGGACAGGATTTGAATCAGCCCCAGCATTTT
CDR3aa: CAIGQDLNQPQHF

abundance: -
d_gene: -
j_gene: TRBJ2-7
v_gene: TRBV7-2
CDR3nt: TGTGCCAGCAGCTTAGGTCTCGGTCTAGCGTCCTACGAGCAGTACTTC
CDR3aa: CASSLGLGLASYEQYF

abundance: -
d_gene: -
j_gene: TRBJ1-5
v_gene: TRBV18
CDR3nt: TGTGCCAGCTCACTAAGTGGGGGGTTTGGCAATCAGCCCCAGCATTTT
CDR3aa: CASSLSGGFGNQPQHF